A single T cell receptor (beta chain) is shown here with its context. Using immunoSEQ multiplex PCR, the repertoire was profiled, and TCRdb retains in-frame clones only, with some absent. This sample has tens of thousands of clones, with approximately 70% found just once. CDR3 length: 15 amino acids. V was pared by 1 base and J by 4 bases, with 13 bases between. Germline V gene sequence: CDR1 SNHLY, CDR2 FYNNEI. The data were obtained in a study of T cell clones after liver transplantation. The sample in question was CD4+ T cells from blood, obtained at the approximately 15-month timepoint. The chain joins TRBV2 to TRBJ1-2, with D hard to call. The sequence was obtained from a human patient who received a liver transplant. The T cells may partly be graft donor cells. CDR3 nucleotides: TGTGCCAGCAGTGAAGGGGCAGGAAGCCTCTATGGCTACACCTTC. Protein: CASSEGAGSLYGYTF.